The source of this TCR beta chain is a study of blood T cell repertoires in COVID-19. Study context: Samples representing acute and convalescent COVID-19 were sourced from the United States, Italy and Spain. Nucleic acid was either cDNA or gDNA, and it came from T cells, B-cell-depleted T cells, or PBMCs.

Source study methods: The authors estimated nucleated cell counts from reference gene primer amplification. Assay: immunoSEQ multiplex PCR; the TCRdb copy retains only in-frame clones and omits some. D and trimming were read from the DNA, whereas the V and J calls and clone size are those reported in that table. The sample comprises 58,000 or so clones, less than 90% of which are singletons, and 7% to 10% rests with the top ten. Per the germline V gene, CDR1 is MGHRA and CDR2 is YSYEKL. V was shortened by 1 base and J by 1 base, with 7 bases between the two germline ends. The CDR3 has 14 residues. The TCR sequence derives from a woman in her 70s with active COVID-19. The material sequenced was peripheral blood. The chain uses TRBV4-1 and TRBJ1-2; D uncertain. CDR3 protein: CASSQARFNYGYTF. The CDR3 nucleotides are TGCGCCAGCAGCCAAGCGCGGTTTAACTATGGCTACACCTTC.